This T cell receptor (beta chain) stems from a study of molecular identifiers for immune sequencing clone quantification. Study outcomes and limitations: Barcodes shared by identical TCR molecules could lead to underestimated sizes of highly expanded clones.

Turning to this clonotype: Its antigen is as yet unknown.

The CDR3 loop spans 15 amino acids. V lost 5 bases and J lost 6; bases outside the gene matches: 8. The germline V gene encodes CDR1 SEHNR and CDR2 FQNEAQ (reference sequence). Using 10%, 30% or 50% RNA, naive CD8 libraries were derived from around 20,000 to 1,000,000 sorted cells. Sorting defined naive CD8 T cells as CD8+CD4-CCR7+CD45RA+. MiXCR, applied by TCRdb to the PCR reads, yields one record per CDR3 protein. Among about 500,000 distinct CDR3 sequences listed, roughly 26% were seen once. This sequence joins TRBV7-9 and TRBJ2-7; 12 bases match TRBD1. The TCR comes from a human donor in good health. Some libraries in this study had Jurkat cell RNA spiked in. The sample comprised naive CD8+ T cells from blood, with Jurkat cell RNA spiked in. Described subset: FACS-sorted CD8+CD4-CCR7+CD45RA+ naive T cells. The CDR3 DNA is TGTGCCAGCAGCAGTAACCGGGACAGGGGGCTCGAGCAGTACTTC. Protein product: CASSSNRDRGLEQYF.